This T cell receptor beta chain was sequenced in a study of blood T cell repertoires in COVID-19. Study summary: The cDNA or gDNA used as material had been derived from T cells, B-cell-depleted T cells, or PBMCs.

The CDR3 extends over 14 amino acids. The germline V gene encodes CDR1 SGDLS and CDR2 YYNGEE. Trimming left V 3 bases short and J 11 bases short, with 15 bases between. The assay was immunoSEQ multiplex PCR, and TCRdb's table has in-frame clones only and misses some. The sample lists 180,000 or so clones; about 85% were seen once. This TCR came from a woman aged 80 or over with acute or convalescent COVID-19. The sample comprised peripheral blood. The V gene is TRBV9, the J gene TRBJ1-6; TRBD1 is a possible D gene (6 bases). This CDR3 reads CASSGQEAGTPLHF. CDR3 nucleotides: TGTGCCAGCAGCGGACAGGAGGCTGGGACACCCCTCCACTTT. The entire variable domain, with the rest obtained from reference TRBV9 and TRBJ1-6, is as follows: DSGVTQTPKHLITATGQRVTLRCSPRSGDLSVYWYQQSLDQGLQFLIQYYNGEERAKGNILERFSAQQFPDLHSELNLSSLELGDSALYFCASSGQEAGTPLHFGNGTRLTVT.